These 10 T cell receptor beta chains share one sample of origin, sequenced in a study of monozygotic twins with inflammatory bowel disease. TCRdb processed the 5' RACE reads again and assigns one entry to each CDR3 protein, with no DNA. In all, the sample yields approximately 400,000 distinct CDR3 sequences. Sequencing was carried out using blood. The receptors shown here come from a human donor with ulcerative colitis or Crohn's disease, or a healthy co-twin of an affected twin (not recorded which).

J is TRBJ2-1 and V is TRBV7-2. Germline CDR1 is SGHTA and CDR2 is FQGNSA. The CDR3 runs 13 residues. CDR3 amino acids: CASSLVVDNEQFF.

The chain couples TRBV20-1 to TRBJ1-5; TCRdb indicates TRBD1, and absent DNA this call remains unverified. CDR1 DFQATT and CDR2 SNEGSKA come from the germline V gene (reference sequence). The CDR3 contains 15 residues. CDR3 sequence: CSAFTGGYSNQPQHF.

V and J are TRBV20-1 and TRBJ1-1. Germline V gene lookup returns CDR1 DFQATT and CDR2 SNEGSKA (reference sequence). CDR3 length equals 14 residues. The CDR3: CSARRQVGSTEAFF.

The chain recombines TRBV18 with TRBJ1-3. This CDR3 has 14 residues. CDR1 and CDR2 from the germline V gene are KGHSH and LQKENI. This CDR3 is CASSGENSGNTIYF.

The gene calls are TRBV7-9 and TRBJ2-7; the TRBD1 assignment by TCRdb is unverifiable without DNA. The CDR3 is 13 residues long. Germline-derived CDR1 and CDR2 are SEHNR and FQNEAQ (reference sequence). The CDR3 spells CASSTRQTYEQYF.

The chain joins TRBV10-3 to TRBJ2-7. The CDR3 contains 11 residues. Germline CDR1 ENHRY, CDR2 SYGVKD. The CDR3: CAIKENYEQYF.

The rearrangement joins TRBV5-1 to TRBJ1-1. Germline CDR1 reads SGHRS; CDR2 reads YFSETQ. The CDR3 has 14 residues. This CDR3 is CASSLGFGNTEAFF.

The chain employs TRBV5-1 and TRBJ1-1; TCRdb indicates TRBD1, and absent DNA this call remains unverified. This CDR3 has 15 amino acids. CDR1 and CDR2 (germline): SGHRS, YFSETQ. CDR3 amino acids: CASSTGTVWGTEAFF.

The V gene is TRBV5-4, the J gene TRBJ2-3. The CDR3 is 13 amino acids. Germline CDR1 reads SGHNT; CDR2 reads YYREEE (reference sequence). CDR3 region: CASSVDFTDTQYF.

V is TRBV29-1 and J is TRBJ2-5. Germline-derived CDR1 and CDR2 are SQVTM and ANQGSEA. The CDR3 is made up of 14 amino acids. CDR3 in amino acids: CSVAVSGSRETQYF.